These 2 T cell receptor beta chains were all obtained from the same sample, sequenced in a study of T cell responses to AZD1222 COVID-19 vaccine. The method was immunoSEQ multiplex PCR; TCRdb's version includes in-frame clones alone and lacks a portion of them. Among 100,000 to 150,000 clones listed, around 86% were seen once. The specimen was peripheral blood, collected on day 0 of AZD1222 vaccination. These receptors all stem from an adult in good health.

This CDR3 reads CASSLRLDEGTENEKLFF. The CDR3, as DNA: TGTGCCAGCAGCTTACGGCTCGACGAGGGGACGGAAAATGAAAAACTGTTTTTT. The chain links TRBV7-2 to TRBJ1-4; TRBD1 might be the D (5 bases). This CDR3 has 18 amino acids. Germline CDR1 and CDR2: SGHTA and FQGNSA. V gave up 2 bases and J gave up 5 bases, with 21 bases separating them.

The V gene is TRBV7-9, the J gene TRBJ2-3; no clear D gene. The germline V gene has CDR1 SEHNR and CDR2 FQNEAQ (reference sequence). The CDR3 consists of 12 residues. Trimming took off 1 base at V and 8 bases at J, with 7 bases between the two ends. The CDR3: CASSLGVGTQYF. DNA for the CDR3: TGTGCCAGCAGCTTAGGTGTAGGTACGCAGTATTTT.